This T cell receptor (beta chain) derives from a study of yellow fever vaccine responses in identical twins. Findings and caveats of the study: Twins' vaccine T cell response reportedly seemed partly convergent, partly personalized.

This clonotype was counted a single time. The antigen remains undetermined. One entry per CDR3 protein results from TCRdb running MiXCR on the RT-PCR reads. The table has approximately 33,000 distinct CDR3 sequences, more than 50% seen once; the top ten hold more than 4%. Deletions cut 6 bases from V and 4 bases from J, with 13 bases between. Germline V gene sequence: CDR1 SGHTA, CDR2 FQGNSA. This CDR3 has 14 residues. The rearrangement links TRBV7-2 to TRBJ1-5; TRBD1 might be the D (6 bases). The source is a woman under 30 who received the yellow fever vaccine. Sequenced material: T cells from blood (PBMCs), unsorted or a sorted subset (not recorded which), taken before or after yellow fever vaccination (not recorded which). CDR3 nucleotides: TGTGCCAGCAGTCCTGACAGGACTAATCAGCCCCAGCATTTT. Its protein product is CASSPDRTNQPQHF.